The present T cell receptor beta chain was sequenced within a study of blood T cell repertoires in COVID-19. Per the germline V gene, CDR1 is SGHDN and CDR2 is FVKESK. There are 14 residues in the CDR3. Trimming removed 4 bases at V and 4 bases at J, with 13 bases between. Data came from immunoSEQ multiplex PCR; TCRdb stores just in-frame clones and leaves some out. The sample consists of roughly 170,000 clones, about 80% of them appearing once. This sequence joins TRBV14 and TRBJ1-1; maybe TRBD1 (5 bases). Sequenced: peripheral blood. The source of this sequence is a woman aged 70-85 years with acute or convalescent COVID-19. The CDR3 DNA is TGTGCCAGCAGCCCCGGGGGAGGCGGCACTGAAGCTTTCTTT. This sequence encodes CASSPGGGGTEAFF.